This is a list of T cell receptor beta chains from one sample in a study of T-cell reconstitution after alpha-beta-depleted transplantation in children. Each CDR3 protein gets one entry after TCRdb re-called the PCR reads with MiXCR. The data contain about 510,000 distinct CDR3 sequences, roughly 10% of them seen just once; the ten biggest clones take up about 15%. Sequencing was performed on PBMCs, mostly from graft donor cells, taken 180 days after TCRalphabeta/CD19-depleted stem cell transplant. These receptors came from a female patient aged 2-10 years who had a stem cell transplant for aplastic anemia, so the T cells may come from the graft donor. CDR3s include the opening cysteine and the closing phenylalanine or tryptophan. The D gene is left open where the match is weak. Only part of the rows carry a size: once, few, many, or a class if the clone is expanded.

clone_size cdr3_length j_call v_call d_call cdr3_nt cdr3_aa
few 13 TRBJ1-2 TRBV12-3/TRBV12-4 . TGTGCCAGCAGTTTTCCGCGACGCCATGGCTACACCTTC CASSFPRRHGYTF
few 14 TRBJ2-1 TRBV7-9 . TGTGCCAGCAGCTTATCTCGCCTACTAAATGAGCAGTTCTTC CASSLSRLLNEQFF
many 15 TRBJ2-6 TRBV5-1 . TGCGCCAGCAGCTCGGATAACTCTGGGGCCAACGTCCTGACTTTC CASSSDNSGANVLTF
. 15 TRBJ2-1 TRBV29-1 . TGCAGCGGTCTCGGACAACCCAGGGGCCACAATGAGCAGTTCTTC CSGLGQPRGHNEQFF
few 11 TRBJ2-7 TRBV12-3/TRBV12-4 . TGTGCCAGCAGTTTCGGAGTGACACTGTACTTC CASSFGVTLYF
many 15 TRBJ2-1 TRBV6-1 TRBD2 TGTGCCAGCAGAACTAGCGGGAGTGGGTACAATGAGCAGTTCTTC CASRTSGSGYNEQFF
few 17 TRBJ1-5 TRBV4-1 TRBD1 TGCGCCAGCAGCCAAGAGGGGACAGGGGTCACCAATCAGCCCCAGCATTTT CASSQEGTGVTNQPQHF
many 13 TRBJ1-1 TRBV7-9 TRBD1 TGTGCCAGCAGCTCGACAGGGCGCACTGAAGCTTTCTTT CASSSTGRTEAFF
. 15 TRBJ2-4 TRBV10-3 . TGTGCCATCAGTGATCCAGTTGAAAGCGGTTGGATTCAGTACTTC CAISDPVESGWIQYF
. 17 TRBJ2-5 TRBV29-1 TRBD1 TGCAGCGTTGAACGAGGGTGGACAGGGGGGCATCAAGAGACCCAGTACTTC CSVERGWTGGHQETQYF
few 14 TRBJ2-2 TRBV7-9 TRBD1 TGTGCCAGCAGCGGGACAGGGAACACCGGGGAGCTGTTTTTT CASSGTGNTGELFF
. 13 TRBJ2-1 TRBV6-1 TRBD2 TGTGCCAGCAGCCGAGGGAGGGGACTCGAGCAGTTCTTC CASSRGRGLEQFF
few 11 TRBJ2-3 TRBV20-1 . TGCAGTGCTGAGCAAGGACATACGCAGTATTTT CSAEQGHTQYF
. 15 TRBJ2-7 TRBV20-1 . TGCAGTGCTCGTTCTGGACGGAAAAGCTCCTACGAGCAGTACTTC CSARSGRKSSYEQYF
few 15 TRBJ2-7 TRBV27 TRBD1 TGTGCCAGCAGGGTAACCTCCGGGACAGCCTACGAGCAGTACTTC CASRVTSGTAYEQYF
. 15 TRBJ2-3 TRBV12-3/TRBV12-4 . TGTGCCAGCAGTCGTACCAGGGAAACCACAGATACGCAGTATTTT CASSRTRETTDTQYF
. 17 TRBJ2-3 TRBV11-2 TRBD2 TGTGCCAGCAGCTTGGGACTAGCGGGATCTAGCACAGATACGCAGTATTTT CASSLGLAGSSTDTQYF
. 15 TRBJ2-1 TRBV7-8 TRBD2 TGTGCCAGCAGCTTAGATTGGGCGGGAGGGCCCGAGCAGTTCTTC CASSLDWAGGPEQFF
few 16 TRBJ1-4 TRBV6-5 . TGTGCCAGCAGTTACTCAGGGGATGGTGCTAATGAAAAACTGTTTTTT CASSYSGDGANEKLFF
few 13 TRBJ2-7 TRBV7-2 . TGTGCCAGCAGCTTAGACAGGTACTACGAGCAGTACTTC CASSLDRYYEQYF
many 12 TRBJ2-1 TRBV19 TRBD2 TGTGCCATTCAAGCGGGAGGAGATGAGCAGTTCTTC CAIQAGGDEQFF
many 15 TRBJ1-5 TRBV20-1 TRBD1 TGCAGTGCTAAAGAATACAGGGGAGAGAATCAGCCCCAGCATTTT CSAKEYRGENQPQHF
few 13 TRBJ2-2 TRBV6-2/TRBV6-3 . TGTGCCAGCATCGAGAGCAACACCGGGGAGCTGTTTTTT CASIESNTGELFF
few 14 TRBJ2-3 TRBV20-1 . TGCAGTGCTAGCAGGGACCGACCTACAGATACGCAGTATTTT CSASRDRPTDTQYF
. 16 TRBJ1-1 TRBV12-3/TRBV12-4 . TGTGCCAGCAGTTTATGGTCCAGGGTATGGCACACTGAAGCTTTCTTT CASSLWSRVWHTEAFF
. 16 TRBJ2-3 TRBV18 . TGTGCCAGCTCACCCACCGGAGGCGACGCTACAGATACGCAGTATTTT CASSPTGGDATDTQYF
. 16 TRBJ2-2 TRBV18 TRBD2 TGTGCCAGCTCACCATCGAGACTAGCGGGAACCGGGGAGCTGTTTTTT CASSPSRLAGTGELFF
. 15 TRBJ2-2 TRBV28 . TGTGCCAGCACCCTAGGGGGGGCACCCACCGGGGAGCTGTTTTTT CASTLGGAPTGELFF
few 15 TRBJ2-1 TRBV20-1 TRBD2 TGCAGTGCTAGCGAGCGGGAGACCTCCTACAATGAGCAGTTCTTC CSASERETSYNEQFF
. 16 TRBJ1-2 TRBV29-1 . TGCAGCGCCCAGGCCCTGGGGGACACTAGGAACTATGGCTACACCTTC CSAQALGDTRNYGYTF